Below, 9 T cell receptor beta chains from the same sample are listed, as sequenced in a study of PD-1 blockade in classical Hodgkin lymphoma. Every patient relapsed after autologous stem cell transplantation, and brentuximab vedotin exposure varied. Method: immunoSEQ multiplex PCR; TCRdb's copy keeps in-frame clones and lacks some. The data contain 14,000 or so clones, around 82% of them singletons. This specimen consisted of peripheral blood mononuclear cells (PBMCs), obtained before the second cycle of nivolumab. These receptors came from a human donor with classical Hodgkin lymphoma.

V and J are TRBV7-9 and TRBJ2-1; D possibly corresponds to TRBD1 (6 bases). This CDR3 is built from 14 residues. CDR1 and CDR2 from the germline V gene are SEHNR and FQNEAQ (reference sequence). Trimming pared 5 bases from V and 2 bases from J, leaving 10 bases between. CDR3 sequence: CASSRGGPYNEQFF. CDR3 sequence (DNA): TGTGCCAGCAGCCGAGGGGGACCCTACAATGAGCAGTTCTTC.

There are a few counts of this clone. The genes are TRBV12-1 and TRBJ1-5. TRBV12-1 constitutes a pseudogene. The CDR3 has 12 residues. CDR3 nucleotide sequence: TGTGCCAGCAGCTCCCCGGGCCAGCCCCAGCATTTT. Encoded protein: CASSSPGQPQHF.

The chain couples TRBV19 to TRBJ1-5; D uncertain. Germline CDR1 LNHDA, CDR2 SQIVND (reference sequence). V was cut by 5 bases and J by 0 bases, with 8 bases left in between. The CDR3 spans 14 residues. DNA for the CDR3: TGTGCCAGTAGTTTACAGAATAGCAATCAGCCCCAGCATTTT. Residues: CASSLQNSNQPQHF.

The chain carries TRBV5-1 and TRBJ2-7; 11 bases fit TRBD1. V shed 4 bases, J shed 4 bases, and the junction held 7 bases outside the gene matches. Per germline, CDR1 SGHRS and CDR2 YFSETQ. The CDR3 runs to 15 residues. The DNA of the CDR3 is TGCGCCAGCAGCATTGGACAGGGGGCCTCTTACGAGCAGTACTTC. Amino acids: CASSIGQGASYEQYF.

This chain links TRBV27 with TRBJ2-2, with D possibly matching TRBD1 (7 bases). CDR1 and CDR2 from the germline V gene are MNHEY and SMNVEV (reference sequence). The ends were cut back, 4 bases at V and 4 bases at J, with 13 bases in the middle. The CDR3 has 15 amino acids. The CDR3 DNA sequence: TGTGCCAGCAGTTCCGCGGGACAGACCACCGGGGAGCTGTTTTTT. Protein: CASSSAGQTTGELFF.

CDR3 DNA: TGTGCCAGCAGCACCGTAGCGGGGGTGGGAGAGACCCAGTACTTC. Amino acid sequence: CASSTVAGVGETQYF. The chain uses TRBV9 and TRBJ2-5, with 9 bases identical to TRBD2. Germline CDR1 reads SGDLS; CDR2 reads YYNGEE. The J segment lost 4 bases and the V segment lost 4 bases, leaving 8 bases of the junction unmatched. This CDR3 has 15 residues. The full variable domain, in which reference TRBV9 and TRBJ2-5 provide the parts outside the CDR3, is DSGVTQTPKHLITATGQRVTLRCSPRSGDLSVYWYQQSLDQGLQFLIQYYNGEERAKGNILERFSAQQFPDLHSELNLSSLELGDSALYFCASSTVAGVGETQYFGPGTRLLVL.

This rearrangement joins TRBV5-6 to TRBJ2-3, with no clear D. Deletions cut 1 base from V and 4 bases from J, with 10 bases between. CDR1 and CDR2 from the germline V gene are SGHDT and YYEEEE. The CDR3 sequence is 14 residues long. The DNA for the CDR3 is TGTGCCAGCAGCTTGTCTGGGTTCGCAGATACGCAGTATTTT. Translated: CASSLSGFADTQYF.

The J gene is TRBJ1-2, the V gene TRBV28, with TRBD1 matching 10 bases. The CDR3 length is 15 residues. The junction had 7 bases not matched to a gene; V was cut back by 1 base and J by 8 bases. From germline, CDR1 is MDHEN and CDR2 SYDVKM. The CDR3 reads CASSLLGQGVKGYTF. The CDR3 coding sequence is TGTGCCAGCAGTTTATTAGGACAGGGGGTTAAAGGCTACACCTTC.

This rearrangement joins TRBV19 to TRBJ1-4, with unresolved D. Trimming shortened V by 4 bases and J by 8 bases, and 14 bases separated the two germline ends. The CDR3 consists of 14 residues. Germline CDR1 reads LNHDA; CDR2 reads SQIVND (reference sequence). The DNA for the CDR3 is TGTGCCAGTAGTAGAGGACGCGTGGGAGAAAAACTGTTTTTT. This gives the protein CASSRGRVGEKLFF.